The clone carrying this T cell receptor (beta chain) was observed many times. Its antigen is not identified. The DNA ends 3 residues before the CDR3 does, and the rest of the CDR3 is filled in from the germline J gene. Donors gave roughly 4.5 to 8 ml heparinized peripheral whole blood. The data derive from a study of T cell clonality in common variable immunodeficiency. General study points: Authors noted CVID clonality's cause needs subpopulation repertoire sequencing. CVID subjects shared fewer TCRbeta clones than healthy controls did.

Data came from immunoSEQ multiplex PCR; TCRdb stores just in-frame clones and leaves some out. The sample contains about 35,000 clones, none occurring once; about 9.9% lies in the top ten. This CDR3 has 14 amino acids. The germline V gene encodes CDR1 SGHTA and CDR2 FQGNSA. The junction had 5 bases not matched to a gene; V was cut back by 4 bases and J by 6 bases. The sequenced material came from peripheral blood mononuclear cells. The chain couples TRBV7-2 to TRBJ2-1, with 8 bases matching TRBD1. This TCR derives from a person between 18 and 69 years old in good health. Incomplete CDR3 DNA: TGTGCCAGCAGCTGGACAGGGCCCCTCAATGAG. Translation gives CASSWTGPLNE. The entire CDR3 is CASSWTGPLNEQFF.